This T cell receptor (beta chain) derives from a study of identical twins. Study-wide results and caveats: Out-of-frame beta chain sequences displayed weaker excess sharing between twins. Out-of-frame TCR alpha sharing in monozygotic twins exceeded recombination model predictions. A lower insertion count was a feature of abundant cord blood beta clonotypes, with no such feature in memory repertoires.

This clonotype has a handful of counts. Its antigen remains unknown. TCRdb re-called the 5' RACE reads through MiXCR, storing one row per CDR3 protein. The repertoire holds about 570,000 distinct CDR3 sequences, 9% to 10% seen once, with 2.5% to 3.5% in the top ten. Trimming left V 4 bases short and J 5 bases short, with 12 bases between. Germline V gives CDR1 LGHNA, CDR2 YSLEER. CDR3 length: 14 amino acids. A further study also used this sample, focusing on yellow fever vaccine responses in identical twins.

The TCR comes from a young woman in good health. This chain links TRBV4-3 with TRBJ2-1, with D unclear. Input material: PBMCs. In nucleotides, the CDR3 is TGCGCCAGCAGCCTCTCCATTTGGGACAATGAGCAGTTCTTC. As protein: CASSLSIWDNEQFF.